A single sample is the source of the 23 T cell receptor beta chains below, sequenced in a study of shared clonotypes between healthy human individuals. Using immunoSEQ multiplex PCR, the repertoire was profiled, and TCRdb retains in-frame clones only, with some absent. The sample includes approximately 480,000 clones, over 75% seen only once; the top ten take 9.5% to 15%. The sample taken for sequencing was PBMCs. The source is a woman aged 40 to 49 in good health. Some clones in this sample may be carry-over from other donors' samples.

This clone was recorded a few times. This chain joins TRBV11-2 and TRBJ2-1; D gene ambiguous. CDR1 SGHAT and CDR2 FQNNGV come from the germline V gene. Trimming removed 2 bases from V and 6 bases from J, with 8 bases in between. The CDR3 sequence is 13 residues long. Written as DNA, the CDR3 is TGTGCCAGCAGCTTATGGGCTTTCAATGAGCAGTTCTTC. Translation: CASSLWAFNEQFF.

A word on this clone: The sample has other DNA sequences that encode this CDR3 too. The J gene is TRBJ2-6, the V gene TRBV7-9; D is unresolved. Trimming pared 5 bases from V and 0 bases from J, leaving 8 bases between. Germline CDR1 SEHNR, CDR2 FQNEAQ (reference sequence). The length of the CDR3 is 15 residues. CDR3 nucleotides: TGTGCCAGCAGCATATACAGCTCTGGGGCCAACGTCCTGACTTTC. Encoded protein: CASSIYSSGANVLTF. Using reference TRBV7-9 and TRBJ2-6 for the parts outside the CDR3, the full variable domain is DTGVSQNPRHKITKRGQNVTFRCDPISEHNRLYWYRQTLGQGPEFLTYFQNEAQLEKSRLLSDRFSAERPKGSFSTLEIQRTEQGDSAMYLCASSIYSSGANVLTFGAGSRLTVL.

This clone has a single count. This chain uses TRBV7-6 with TRBJ1-1; 8 bases match TRBD1. Unmatched junction bases numbered 4, after V lost 3 bases and J lost 4 bases. This CDR3 contains 14 residues. Germline CDR1 is SGHVS and CDR2 is FNYEAQ. DNA of the CDR3: TGTGCCAGCAGCTTCAACGACAGGGGCACTGAAGCTTTCTTT. Residues: CASSFNDRGTEAFF.

In its sample, this clone was seen once. This chain links TRBV10-3 with TRBJ2-2; 7 positions agree with TRBD1. CDR1 is ENHRY and CDR2 is SYGVKD in the germline V gene. V was pared by 6 bases and J by 5 bases, with 6 bases of the junction left unmatched. The CDR3 loop spans 14 amino acids. The CDR3: CAIRGTEITGELFF. The CDR3 nucleotides are TGTGCCATCAGGGGGACAGAGATAACCGGGGAGCTGTTTTTT.

This chain uses TRBV18 with TRBJ1-4; no firm D call. The V gene's germline CDR1 is KGHSH and CDR2 LQKENI. CDR3 length: 13 residues. Trimming left V 0 bases short and J 7 bases short, with 6 bases between. The CDR3 coding sequence is TGTGCCAGCTCACCACCTAGTAGTGAAAAACTGTTTTTT. The encoded protein is CASSPPSSEKLFF.

This chain links TRBV6-6 with TRBJ1-5, with D maybe TRBD1 (5 bases). Germline V CDR1 and CDR2: MNHNY, SVGAGI (reference sequence). CDR3 size: 14 residues. V was clipped by 2 bases and J by 7 bases, with 12 bases between them. CDR3 protein: CASSYVGARQPQHF. CDR3 DNA sequence: TGTGCCAGCAGTTACGTAGGGGCGAGGCAGCCCCAGCATTTT.

V gene TRBV7-7 combines with J gene TRBJ2-3; D remains unclear. Germline V CDR1 and CDR2: SSHAT, FNYEAQ (reference sequence). The CDR3 is made up of 12 amino acids. V was pared by 11 bases and J by 2 bases, with 11 bases between. The CDR3 spells CAPGPLTDTQYF. CDR3 nucleotides: TGTGCCCCGGGCCCACTCACAGATACGCAGTATTTT.

V is TRBV27 and J is TRBJ1-5; maybe TRBD1 (5 bases). Germline V gives CDR1 MNHEY, CDR2 SMNVEV (reference sequence). With 0 bases removed from V and 2 bases from J, the gap between germline ends came to 11 bases. This CDR3 has 16 amino acids. The DNA of the CDR3 is TGTGCCAGCAGTTTATCTGCCCAGGGAGGCAATCAGCCCCAGCATTTT. This codes for CASSLSAQGGNQPQHF.

The CDR3 bases are TGTGCCAGCAGCCGTGGGACAGGGGGTTTGATCAATGAGCAGTTCTTC. This sequence encodes CASSRGTGGLINEQFF. V gene TRBV7-9 combines with J gene TRBJ2-1, with 11 nucleotides matching TRBD1. V lost 5 bases to trimming and J lost 6 bases; unmatched junction nucleotides: 9. From germline, CDR1 is SEHNR and CDR2 FQNEAQ (reference sequence). The CDR3 is 16 amino acids.

Regarding this clone: The sample has other DNA sequences that encode this CDR3 too. The chain employs TRBV10-3 and TRBJ2-7; the match to TRBD2 covers 8 bases. Losses at the gene ends were 5 bases for V and 2 bases for J; bases not matched to a gene: 2. The CDR3 consists of 13 residues. From germline, CDR1 is ENHRY and CDR2 SYGVKD. This CDR3 is CAISSGRTYEQYF. The CDR3 nucleotides read TGTGCCATCAGTAGCGGGAGAACCTACGAGCAGTACTTC.

This clone has a handful of counts. The chain couples TRBV7-2 to TRBJ1-1, with D tentatively TRBD1 (5 bases). The CDR3 covers 13 residues. From germline, CDR1 is SGHTA and CDR2 FQGNSA. With 5 bases removed from V and 1 base from J, the gap between germline ends came to 8 bases. The CDR3 nucleotides read TGTGCCAGCAGCGCGCAGGGGAACACTGAAGCTTTCTTT. Translation: CASSAQGNTEAFF.

The chain carries TRBV6-5 and TRBJ2-7, with D hard to call. The CDR3 has 15 residues. Trimming shortened V by 4 bases and J by 9 bases, and 22 bases separated the two germline ends. CDR1 is MNHEY and CDR2 is SVGAGI in the germline V gene. The CDR3 DNA sequence: TGTGCCAGCAGTTCCAATACTCTCTCTCCCCCGCGGCAGTACTTC. This encodes CASSSNTLSPPRQYF.

This chain uses TRBV28 with TRBJ2-7, with 12 bases lining up with TRBD2. Losses at the gene ends were 4 bases for V and 7 bases for J; bases not matched to a gene: 8. The CDR3 length is 15 residues. CDR1 MDHEN and CDR2 SYDVKM come from the germline V gene. As DNA, the CDR3 is TGTGCCAGCAGTTCCTTGGCTAGCGGGAGGGATGAGCAGTACTTC. It yields the protein CASSSLASGRDEQYF.

The V call is TRBV9, the J call TRBJ1-3, with 7 bases aligning to TRBD1. V shed 3 bases and J 0 bases; nucleotides not matched to a gene: 3. The germline gives CDR1 SGDLS, CDR2 YYNGEE. The CDR3 runs 15 residues. CDR3 amino acids: CASSDQGVSGNTIYF. The CDR3 region has the DNA TGTGCCAGCAGCGATCAGGGGGTCTCTGGAAACACCATATATTTT.

Ten or more counts support this clone. The same CDR3 also results from other DNA sequences found in this sample. The V gene is TRBV7-2, the J gene TRBJ2-4; D is ambiguous. The V gene's germline CDR1 is SGHTA and CDR2 FQGNSA. This CDR3 contains 14 residues. Trimming cost V 4 bases and J 11 bases, with 18 bases left between them. CDR3 sequence: CASSSRAGDSVQYF. DNA for the CDR3: TGTGCCAGCAGCTCAAGGGCCGGTGACTCGGTTCAGTACTTC.

The J gene is TRBJ1-4, the V gene TRBV15, with D unclear. Trimming took off 1 base at V and 7 bases at J, with 4 bases between the two ends. The germline gives CDR1 LNHNV, CDR2 YYDKDF (reference sequence). The CDR3 extends over 12 amino acids. The CDR3 sequence is CATSRGSEKLFF. The DNA for the CDR3 is TGTGCCACCAGCAGAGGTTCTGAAAAACTGTTTTTT.

The chain links TRBV6-1 to TRBJ1-5; the D gene is possibly TRBD1 (5 bases). V was pared by 2 bases and J by 10 bases, with 12 bases between. CDR3 length: 13 amino acids. Germline assignment: CDR1 MNHNS and CDR2 SASEGT. CDR3 sequence: CASSERDRSPQHF. In DNA, the CDR3 is TGTGCCAGCAGTGAAAGGGACCGCTCCCCCCAGCATTTT.

This clone was recorded a few times. The chain has TRBV27 and TRBJ1-5; TRBD1 matches at 8 bases. With V trimmed by 6 bases and J by 2 bases, 9 bases remained unmatched. Germline CDR1 and CDR2: MNHEY and SMNVEV (reference sequence). The CDR3 is 16 amino acids. In nucleotides, the CDR3 is TGTGCCAGCAGGTCGACTGACAGGGGACGCAATCAGCCCCAGCATTTT. This gives the protein CASRSTDRGRNQPQHF.

V is TRBV7-2 and J is TRBJ2-7, with D perhaps matching TRBD2 (5 bases). The germline V gene encodes CDR1 SGHTA and CDR2 FQGNSA. CDR3 length: 15 residues. Between the trimmed V and J ends, which lost 3 bases and 0 bases, there was a span of 12 bases. In DNA form, the CDR3 reads TGTGCCAGCAGCTTGCTGGCTAGCCCCTCCTACGAGCAGTACTTC. The encoded protein is CASSLLASPSYEQYF. The full variable domain, in which reference TRBV7-2 and TRBJ2-7 provide the parts outside the CDR3, is GAGVSQSPSNKVTEKGKDVELRCDPISGHTALYWYRQSLGQGLEFLIYFQGNSAPDKSGLPSDRFSAERTGGSVSTLTIQRTQQEDSAVYLCASSLLASPSYEQYFGPGTRLTVT.

This clone was counted between two and nine times. The chain is built from TRBV11-2 and TRBJ1-1; 8 bases are shared with TRBD1. After removal of 3 bases from V and 4 bases from J, the junction contained 4 bases not matched to a gene. The CDR3 sequence is 14 residues long. Germline CDR1 and CDR2: SGHAT and FQNNGV. DNA of the CDR3: TGTGCCAGCAGCTTGCAGGGGGCGACCACTGAAGCTTTCTTT. Its translation is CASSLQGATTEAFF.

In DNA form, the CDR3 reads TGTGCCACCAGCAGAGATGCCGGGTCCGGGGAAGCTTTCTTT. Protein product: CATSRDAGSGEAFF. The chain joins TRBV15 to TRBJ1-1; D uncertain. With 0 bases removed from V and 8 bases from J, the gap between germline ends came to 13 bases. The CDR3 has 14 amino acids. The germline CDR1 and CDR2 sequences are LNHNV and YYDKDF (reference sequence).

The chain couples TRBV11-3 to TRBJ2-2, with D maybe TRBD2 (6 bases). CDR3 length: 18 amino acids. V gave up 5 bases and J gave up 5 bases, with 24 bases separating them. Germline loops: CDR1 SGHNT, CDR2 YENEEA. CDR3 bases: TGTGCCAGCAGCCACGGGACTTTCGATGCGGCGGGGACCGGGGAGCTGTTTTTT. Its translation: CASSHGTFDAAGTGELFF.

The chain couples TRBV29-1 to TRBJ2-5; 12 nucleotides agree with TRBD1. This CDR3 contains 15 residues. Germline V gene sequence: CDR1 SQVTM, CDR2 ANQGSEA. The V and J ends lost 4 bases and 1 base, in that order; junction bases with no gene match: 4. CDR3 loop: CSVARDRGPQETQYF. In nucleotides, the CDR3 is TGCAGCGTTGCCCGGGACAGGGGGCCCCAAGAGACCCAGTACTTC.